This T cell receptor (beta chain) was sequenced in a study of OX40 agonist ivuxolimab in advanced cancers. The study's findings and limits: Expanded clones were, on average, more numerous in CD8+ T cells than in CD4+.

In the case of this clone: Its antigen is not known.

Blood samples were obtained at baseline, cycle 4 day 1, and cycle 7 day 1. Only in-frame clones appear in the TCRdb table, and some are missing; sequencing was by immunoSEQ multiplex PCR. The sample lists approximately 90,000 clones; under 95% were seen once. Germline values: CDR1 MDHEN, CDR2 SYDVKM. The length of the CDR3 is 15 residues. V shed 4 bases and J shed 7 bases, with 20 bases lying between them. The clonotype originates from an adult with an advanced solid tumor such as melanoma, head and neck, liver or kidney cancer. The material was CD4+ or CD8+ T cells sorted from blood, obtained in a trial of the OX40 agonist ivuxolimab. The chain links TRBV28 to TRBJ2-7; D may match TRBD1 or TRBD2 (6 bases each). CDR3 nucleotide sequence: TGTGCCAGCAGTTCACAGGGACTTCGAGGAGAAGAGCAGTACTTC. Its protein is CASSSQGLRGEEQYF. The variable domain in full, completed from reference TRBV28 and TRBJ2-7, reads DVKVTQSSRYLVKRTGEKVFLECVQDMDHENMFWYRQDPGLGLRLIYFSYDVKMKEKGDIPEGYSVSREKKERFSLILESASTNQTSMYLCASSSQGLRGEEQYFGPGTRLTVT.